Given below is one T cell receptor (beta chain) in context. This record comes from a study of blood T cell repertoires in COVID-19. This study enrolled people aged 18 to 89 from under 25 US geographic areas. Donors were grouped by their self-reported clinical history. Germline V gene sequence: CDR1 MNHEY, CDR2 SVGAGI. This CDR3 comprises 15 residues. The V end lost 5 bases, the J end lost 4 bases, and 17 bases lay between the germline ends. Assay: immunoSEQ multiplex PCR; the TCRdb copy retains only in-frame clones and omits some. The sample has about 480,000 clones; 70% to 90% are singletons. The sample was PBMCs or T cells enriched from blood (not recorded which). V is TRBV6-5 and J is TRBJ1-1, with TRBD1 as a possible D gene (5 bases). This clonotype was obtained from a woman between 18 and 30 years old with acute COVID-19. In DNA, the CDR3 is TGTGCCAGCAGTCCCCGAGCAGGGCTGGGCACTGAAGCTTTCTTT. As protein: CASSPRAGLGTEAFF.